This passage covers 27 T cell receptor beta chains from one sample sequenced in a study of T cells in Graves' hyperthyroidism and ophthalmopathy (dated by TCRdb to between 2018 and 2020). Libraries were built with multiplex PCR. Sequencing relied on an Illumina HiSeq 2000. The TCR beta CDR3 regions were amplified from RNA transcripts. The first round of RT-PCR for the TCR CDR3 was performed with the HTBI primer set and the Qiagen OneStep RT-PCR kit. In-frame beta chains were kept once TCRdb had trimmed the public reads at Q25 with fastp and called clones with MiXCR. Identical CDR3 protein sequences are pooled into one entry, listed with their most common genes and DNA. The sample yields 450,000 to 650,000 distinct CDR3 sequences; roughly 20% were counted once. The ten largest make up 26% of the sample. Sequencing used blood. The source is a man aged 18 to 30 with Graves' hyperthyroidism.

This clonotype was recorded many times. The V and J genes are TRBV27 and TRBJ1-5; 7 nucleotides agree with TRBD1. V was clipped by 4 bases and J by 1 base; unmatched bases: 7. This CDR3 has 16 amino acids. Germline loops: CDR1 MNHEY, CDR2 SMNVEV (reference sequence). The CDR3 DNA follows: TGTGCCAGCAGTTATTCCGGGACAGCGAGCAATCAGCCCCAGCATTTT. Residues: CASSYSGTASNQPQHF.

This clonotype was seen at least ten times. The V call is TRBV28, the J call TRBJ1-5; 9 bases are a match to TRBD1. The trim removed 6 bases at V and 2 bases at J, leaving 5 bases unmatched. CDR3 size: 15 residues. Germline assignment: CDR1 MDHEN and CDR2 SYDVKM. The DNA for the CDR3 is TGTGCCAGCAGGACAGGGGGGGATGGCAATCAGCCCCAGCATTTT. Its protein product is CASRTGGDGNQPQHF. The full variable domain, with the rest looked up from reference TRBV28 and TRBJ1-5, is DVKVTQSSRYLVKRTGEKVFLECVQDMDHENMFWYRQDPGLGLRLIYFSYDVKMKEKGDIPEGYSVSREKKERFSLILESASTNQTSMYLCASRTGGDGNQPQHFGDGTRLSIL.

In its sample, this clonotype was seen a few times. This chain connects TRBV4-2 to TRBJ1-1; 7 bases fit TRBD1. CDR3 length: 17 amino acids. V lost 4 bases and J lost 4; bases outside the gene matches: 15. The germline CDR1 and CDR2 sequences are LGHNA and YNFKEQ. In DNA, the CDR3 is TGTGCCAGCAGCCGTTTACGACCGGGGCCAGGGGGCACTGAAGCTTTCTTT. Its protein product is CASSRLRPGPGGTEAFF.

Here the CDR3 reads CASFFGPGFYEQYF. In DNA, the CDR3 is TGTGCCAGCTTTTTCGGACCGGGGTTCTACGAGCAGTACTTC. This chain connects TRBV6-2 or TRBV6-3 to TRBJ2-7; possibly TRBD2 for D (5 bases). The V and J ends lost 8 bases and 3 bases respectively, with 17 bases between them. Germline CDR1 and CDR2: MNHEY and SVGEGT. This CDR3 region has 14 residues.

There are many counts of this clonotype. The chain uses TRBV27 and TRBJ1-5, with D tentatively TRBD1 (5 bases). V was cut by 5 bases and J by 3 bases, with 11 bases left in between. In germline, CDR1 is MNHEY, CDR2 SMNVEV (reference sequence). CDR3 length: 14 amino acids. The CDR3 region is CASSPGTINQPQHF. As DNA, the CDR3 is TGTGCCAGCAGTCCGGGGACGATCAATCAGCCCCAGCATTTT.

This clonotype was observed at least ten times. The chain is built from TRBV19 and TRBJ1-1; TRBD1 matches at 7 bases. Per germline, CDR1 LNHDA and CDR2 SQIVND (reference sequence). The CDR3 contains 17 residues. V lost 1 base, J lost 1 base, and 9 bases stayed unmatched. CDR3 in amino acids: CASSIGWTGRGNTEAFF. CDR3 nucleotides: TGTGCCAGTAGTATAGGTTGGACAGGCAGGGGGAACACTGAAGCTTTCTTT.

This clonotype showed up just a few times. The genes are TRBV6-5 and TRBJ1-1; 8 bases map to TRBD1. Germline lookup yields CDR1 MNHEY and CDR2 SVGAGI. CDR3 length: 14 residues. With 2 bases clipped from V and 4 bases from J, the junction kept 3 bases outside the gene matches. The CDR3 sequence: CASSYRQGITEAFF. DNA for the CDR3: TGTGCCAGCAGTTACCGACAGGGGATCACTGAAGCTTTCTTT.

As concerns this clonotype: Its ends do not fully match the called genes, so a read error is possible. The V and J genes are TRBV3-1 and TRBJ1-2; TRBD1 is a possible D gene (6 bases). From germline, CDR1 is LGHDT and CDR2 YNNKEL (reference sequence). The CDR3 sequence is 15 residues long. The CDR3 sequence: CASSLGNREHYGYTF. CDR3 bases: TGTGCCAGCAGCCTGGGGAACAGGGAGCACTATGGTTACACCTTC.

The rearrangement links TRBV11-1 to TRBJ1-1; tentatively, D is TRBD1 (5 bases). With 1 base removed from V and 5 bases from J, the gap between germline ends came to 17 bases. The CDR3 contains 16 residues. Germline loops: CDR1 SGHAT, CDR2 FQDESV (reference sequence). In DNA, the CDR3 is TGTGCCAGCAGCTTAGGGCCCCCGAGACAGAGGACTGAAGCTTTCTTT. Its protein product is CASSLGPPRQRTEAFF.

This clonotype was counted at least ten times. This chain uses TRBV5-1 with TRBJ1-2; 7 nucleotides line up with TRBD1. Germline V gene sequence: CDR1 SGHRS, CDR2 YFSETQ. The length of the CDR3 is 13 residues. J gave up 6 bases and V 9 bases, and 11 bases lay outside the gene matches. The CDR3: CATSEGASDGYTF. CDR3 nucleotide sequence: TGCGCCACCAGTGAGGGGGCCTCAGATGGCTACACCTTC. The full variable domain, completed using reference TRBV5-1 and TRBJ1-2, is KAGVTQTPRYLIKTRGQQVTLSCSPISGHRSVSWYQQTPGQGLQFLFEYFSETQRNKGNFPGRFSGRQFSNSRSEMNVSTLELGDSALYLCATSEGASDGYTFGSGTRLTVV.

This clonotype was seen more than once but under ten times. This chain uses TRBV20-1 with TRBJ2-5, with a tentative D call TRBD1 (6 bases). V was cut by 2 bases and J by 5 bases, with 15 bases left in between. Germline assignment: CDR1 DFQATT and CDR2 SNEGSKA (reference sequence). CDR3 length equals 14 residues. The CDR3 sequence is CSARRQEEYETQYF. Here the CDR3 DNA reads TGCAGTGCTAGACGACAGGAAGAATACGAGACCCAGTACTTC.

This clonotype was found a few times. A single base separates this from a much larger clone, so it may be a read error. The CDR3 sequence: CAGSYQVPNTGELFF. The CDR3 bases are TGTGCCGGCAGTTACCAGGTCCCGAACACCGGGGAGCTGTTTTTT. The chain combines TRBV6-5 with TRBJ2-2, with D unresolved. The germline gives CDR1 MNHEY, CDR2 SVGAGI. The CDR3 totals 15 residues.

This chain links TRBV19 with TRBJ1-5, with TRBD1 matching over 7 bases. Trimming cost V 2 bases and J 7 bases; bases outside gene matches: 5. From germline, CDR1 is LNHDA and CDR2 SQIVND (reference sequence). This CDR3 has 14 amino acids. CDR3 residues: CASSIMTGQQPQHF. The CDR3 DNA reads TGTGCCAGTAGTATAATGACAGGGCAGCAGCCCCAGCATTTT.

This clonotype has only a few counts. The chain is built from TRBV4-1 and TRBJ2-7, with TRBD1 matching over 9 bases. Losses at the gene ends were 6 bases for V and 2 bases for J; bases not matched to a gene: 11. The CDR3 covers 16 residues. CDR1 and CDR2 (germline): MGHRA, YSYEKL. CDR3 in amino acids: CASRPTGTGIPYEQYF. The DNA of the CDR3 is TGCGCCAGCAGACCAACGGGGACAGGGATCCCCTACGAGCAGTACTTC.

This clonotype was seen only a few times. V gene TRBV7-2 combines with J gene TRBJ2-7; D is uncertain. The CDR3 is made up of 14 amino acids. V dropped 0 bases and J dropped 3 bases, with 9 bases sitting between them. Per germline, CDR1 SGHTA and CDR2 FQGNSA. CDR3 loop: CASSLASQFYEQYF. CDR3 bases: TGTGCCAGCAGCTTAGCGTCGCAATTCTACGAGCAGTACTTC.

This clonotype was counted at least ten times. This CDR3 reads CASSQGMEETQYF. CDR3 DNA: TGTGCCAGCAGCCAAGGCATGGAAGAGACCCAGTACTTC. The chain has TRBV3-1 and TRBJ2-5; D unresolved. V was cut by 1 base and J by 3 bases, with 6 bases left in between. Germline V lookup: CDR1 LGHDT, CDR2 YNNKEL (reference sequence). The CDR3 is made up of 13 amino acids.

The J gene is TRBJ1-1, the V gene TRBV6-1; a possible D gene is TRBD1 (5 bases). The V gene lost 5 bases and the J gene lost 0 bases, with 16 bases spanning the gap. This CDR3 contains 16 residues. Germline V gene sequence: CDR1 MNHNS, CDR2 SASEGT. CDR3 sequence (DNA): TGTGCCAGCAGTCCGAGTGGACACCTCATGAACACTGAAGCTTTCTTT. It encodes CASSPSGHLMNTEAFF.

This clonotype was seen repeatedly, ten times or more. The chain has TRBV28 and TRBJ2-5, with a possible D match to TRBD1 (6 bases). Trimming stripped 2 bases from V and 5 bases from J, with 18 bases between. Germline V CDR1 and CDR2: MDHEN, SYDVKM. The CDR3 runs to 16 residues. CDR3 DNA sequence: TGTGCCAGCAGTTTAGGGAACAGGGTATCTGGGGAGACCCAGTACTTC. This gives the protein CASSLGNRVSGETQYF. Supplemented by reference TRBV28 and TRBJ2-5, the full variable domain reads DVKVTQSSRYLVKRTGEKVFLECVQDMDHENMFWYRQDPGLGLRLIYFSYDVKMKEKGDIPEGYSVSREKKERFSLILESASTNQTSMYLCASSLGNRVSGETQYFGPGTRLLVL.

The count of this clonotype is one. This CDR3 reads CASSQSLRQETQYF. CDR3 sequence (DNA): TGTGCCAGCAGCCAATCCCTCCGCCAAGAGACCCAGTACTTC. This sequence joins TRBV3-1 and TRBJ2-5; D is unclear. CDR1 LGHDT and CDR2 YNNKEL come from the germline V gene (reference sequence). This CDR3 has 14 residues. Between the trimmed V and J ends, which lost 2 bases and 1 base, there was a span of 8 bases.

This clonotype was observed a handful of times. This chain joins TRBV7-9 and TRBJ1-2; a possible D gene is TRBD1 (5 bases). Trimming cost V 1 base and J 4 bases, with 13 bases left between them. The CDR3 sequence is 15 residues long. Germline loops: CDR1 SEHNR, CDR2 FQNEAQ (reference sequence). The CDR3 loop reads CASSLVKEGSYGYTF. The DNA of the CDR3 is TGTGCCAGCAGCTTAGTCAAGGAGGGGAGCTATGGCTACACCTTC.

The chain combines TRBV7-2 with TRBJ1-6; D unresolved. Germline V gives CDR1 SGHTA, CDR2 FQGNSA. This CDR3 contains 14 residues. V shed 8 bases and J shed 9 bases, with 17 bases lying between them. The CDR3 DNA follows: TGTGCCAGCTCTCGAGGAGGGAAGAGTTCACCCCTCCACTTT. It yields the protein CASSRGGKSSPLHF.

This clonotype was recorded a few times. The CDR3 sequence is CASSLNIGQGARETQYF. CDR3 in DNA: TGTGCCAGCAGCTTAAATATAGGACAGGGGGCACGAGAGACCCAGTACTTC. This chain uses TRBV11-2 with TRBJ2-5; TRBD1 aligns across 11 bases. J was trimmed by 4 bases and V by 2 bases; bases with no gene match: 9. This CDR3 region has 17 residues. Germline V gene sequence: CDR1 SGHAT, CDR2 FQNNGV.

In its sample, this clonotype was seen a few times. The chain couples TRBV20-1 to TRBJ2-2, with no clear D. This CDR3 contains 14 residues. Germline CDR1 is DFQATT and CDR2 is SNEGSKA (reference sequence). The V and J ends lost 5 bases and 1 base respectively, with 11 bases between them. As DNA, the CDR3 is TGCAGTGCTTCCCGCAGATTGAACACCGGGGAGCTGTTTTTT. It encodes CSASRRLNTGELFF.

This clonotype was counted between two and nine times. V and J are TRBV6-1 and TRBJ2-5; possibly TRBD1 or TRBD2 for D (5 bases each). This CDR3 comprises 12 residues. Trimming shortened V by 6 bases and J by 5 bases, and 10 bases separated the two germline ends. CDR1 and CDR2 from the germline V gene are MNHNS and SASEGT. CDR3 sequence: CASRRGAETQYF. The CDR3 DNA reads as TGTGCCAGCAGGAGGGGCGCGGAGACCCAGTACTTC.

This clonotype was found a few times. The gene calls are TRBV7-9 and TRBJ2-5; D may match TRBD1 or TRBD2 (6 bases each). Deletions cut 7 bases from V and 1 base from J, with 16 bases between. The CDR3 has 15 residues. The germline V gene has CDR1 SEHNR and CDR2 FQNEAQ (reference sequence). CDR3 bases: TGTGCCAGCACCTCCCGGGGGCCTCCCCAAGAGACCCAGTACTTC. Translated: CASTSRGPPQETQYF.

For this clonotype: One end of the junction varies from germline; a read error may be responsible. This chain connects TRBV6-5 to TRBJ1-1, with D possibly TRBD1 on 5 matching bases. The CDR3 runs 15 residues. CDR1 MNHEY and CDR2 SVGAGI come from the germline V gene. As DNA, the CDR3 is TGTGCCAGCAGTTACCAGGGCGGGGGGACCACTGCAGCTTTCTTT. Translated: CASSYQGGGTTAAFF.

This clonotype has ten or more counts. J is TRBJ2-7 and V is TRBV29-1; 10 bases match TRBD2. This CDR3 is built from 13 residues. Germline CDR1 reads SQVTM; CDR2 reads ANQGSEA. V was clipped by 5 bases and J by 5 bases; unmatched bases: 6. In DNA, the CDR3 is TGCAGCGTTAGACTAGCGGGTCTCCACGAGCAGTACTTC. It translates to CSVRLAGLHEQYF.